By share, the clone carrying this T cell receptor (beta chain) ranks as medium-sized (0.01 to 0.1%). This beta chain appears as a stray read in a library generated for alpha chains; its size is not informative. V gave up 2 bases and J gave up 7 bases; unmatched junction bases: 2. This CDR3 comprises 12 residues. The germline gives CDR1 SGHAT, CDR2 FQNNGV. Regarding time point: sample taken at primary tumor resection. Whole RNA, which was extracted from tumor, nontumor lung tissue or frozen PBMC, was sequenced without any cell sorting. The donor population consisted of over 55 patients with untreated, early-stage non-small cell lung cancer. The sample comes from a study of spatial heterogeneity in lung cancer. Unique molecular identifiers tagged every individual TCR cDNA molecule. TCRdb passed the 5' RACE reads through MiXCR, listing each CDR3 protein once. The table has roughly 2,000 distinct CDR3 sequences, approximately 12% seen once.

The chain links TRBV11-2 to TRBJ2-7; TRBD1 matches at 7 bases. The specimen was normal lung tissue next to the tumor, collected at surgery. This receptor was identified in a male donor with early-stage non-small cell lung cancer. The CDR3 nucleotides read TGTGCCAGCAGCTTACAGGGGGAAGAGCAGTACTTC. Translation gives CASSLQGEEQYF.